This is a list of T cell receptor beta chains from one sample in a study of shared clonotypes between healthy human individuals. Using immunoSEQ multiplex PCR, the repertoire was profiled, and TCRdb retains in-frame clones only, with some absent. This sample carries 1.4 million to 1.5 million clones, approximately 96% of them seen once, and the ten largest clones take roughly 1.1%. What was sequenced was naive CD4+ T cells sorted from blood. The receptors were gathered from a man younger than 45 in good health. Both conserved end residues are part of each CDR3. D genes are given only for firm matches. The size of a clone is reported for some rows only, either as once, few or many, or as a class for expanded clones.

-,TRBJ2-1,-,TRBV4-3,CASSQEGQGSFGNEQFF,TGCGCCAGCAGCCAAGAAGGGCAGGGAAGTTTTGGCAATGAGCAGTTCTTC
-,TRBJ2-7,-,TRBV2,CASDLRGAAYEQYF,TGTGCCAGCGACCTTAGGGGGGCAGCTTACGAGCAGTACTTC
-,TRBJ1-2,-,TRBV28,CASSLEMHGYTF,TGTGCCAGCAGTTTAGAAATGCATGGCTACACCTTC
-,TRBJ2-1,TRBD2,TRBV15,CATSNSGRGYNEQFF,TGTGCCACCAGTAACAGCGGGAGAGGGTACAATGAGCAGTTCTTC
once,TRBJ2-7,-,TRBV28,CASIPGRSYEQYF,TGTGCCAGCATCCCTGGAAGGTCCTACGAGCAGTACTTC
-,TRBJ2-7,-,TRBV27,CASSLFSSGSSYEQYF,TGTGCCAGCAGTTTATTTAGCAGTGGTTCCTCCTACGAGCAGTACTTC
-,TRBJ2-5,-,TRBV5-8,CASSLGTPQETQYF,TGTGCCAGCAGCTTGGGGACTCCACAAGAGACCCAGTACTTC
-,TRBJ1-5,TRBD1,TRBV19,CASSAIPGGSSNQPQHF,TGTGCCAGTAGTGCAATTCCAGGGGGAAGCAGCAATCAGCCCCAGCATTTT
-,TRBJ2-2,TRBD1,TRBV6-5,CASRQGAMVTGELFF,TGTGCCAGCAGGCAGGGGGCTATGGTCACCGGGGAGCTGTTTTTT
-,TRBJ2-7,-,TRBV7-9,CASSLDWPIPYEQYF,TGTGCCAGCAGCTTAGATTGGCCGATTCCCTACGAGCAGTACTTC
-,TRBJ2-6,-,TRBV5-1,CASSSPQGGSSGANVLTF,TGCGCCAGCAGCTCACCACAGGGAGGGAGCTCTGGGGCCAACGTCCTGACTTTC
-,TRBJ2-3,-,TRBV19,CASSARASTDTQYF,TGTGCCAGTAGTGCCAGGGCAAGCACAGATACGCAGTATTTT
-,TRBJ2-7,TRBD1,TRBV11-3,CASSSGNRGSYEQYF,TGTGCCAGCAGCTCGGGGAACAGGGGATCCTACGAGCAGTACTTC
once,TRBJ1-1,-,TRBV11-2,CASSLTMGLGTEAFF,TGTGCCAGCAGCTTGACTATGGGGCTGGGCACTGAAGCTTTCTTT
-,TRBJ2-1,-,TRBV18,CASSKGRYNEQFF,TGTGCCAGCTCAAAGGGACGGTACAATGAGCAGTTCTTC
-,TRBJ2-1,-,TRBV19,CASSIPAQGRNEQFF,TGTGCCAGTAGTATCCCAGCCCAGGGGCGAAATGAGCAGTTCTTC
-,TRBJ1-5,-,TRBV5-3,CARSLVYGERSNQPQHF,TGTGCCAGAAGCTTGGTGTATGGGGAGCGGAGCAATCAGCCCCAGCATTTT
-,TRBJ1-1,-,TRBV2,CASRVGQGDTEAFF,TGTGCCAGCAGGGTAGGACAAGGAGACACTGAAGCTTTCTTT
-,TRBJ1-5,TRBD1,TRBV6-5,CASSVGQGRNQPQHF,TGTGCCAGCAGCGTCGGACAGGGTAGAAATCAGCCCCAGCATTTT
-,TRBJ1-1,-,TRBV19,CASSIKSRVNTEAFF,TGTGCCAGTAGTATCAAAAGCAGGGTGAACACTGAAGCTTTCTTT
-,TRBJ1-5,-,TRBV27,CASRPGGANSNQPQHF,TGTGCCAGCAGACCTGGTGGGGCTAATAGCAATCAGCCCCAGCATTTT
-,TRBJ2-5,-,TRBV20-1,CSAPRETQYF,TGCAGTGCCCCTCGAGAGACCCAGTACTTC
once,TRBJ2-7,-,TRBV10-2,CASSIRLGGSYEQYF,TGCGCCAGCAGTATACGACTGGGGGGCTCCTACGAGCAGTACTTC
-,TRBJ2-7,-,TRBV19,CASSVGEPYEQYF,TGTGCCAGTAGTGTAGGGGAACCCTACGAGCAGTACTTC
-,TRBJ2-3,TRBD2,TRBV6-1,CASSARLADEAQYF,TGTGCCAGCAGTGCACGACTAGCGGACGAGGCACAGTATTTT
-,TRBJ1-5,-,TRBV9,CASSAPGSNQPQHF,TGTGCCAGCAGCGCCCCGGGTAGCAATCAGCCCCAGCATTTT
once,TRBJ1-3,TRBD1,TRBV5-8,CASSLEGQGYSGNTIYF,TGTGCCAGCAGCCTCGAGGGACAGGGGTACTCTGGAAACACCATATATTTT
-,TRBJ2-6,-,TRBV10-3,CAISEGPGLASGANVLTF,TGTGCCATCAGTGAGGGTCCCGGCTTGGCGTCTGGGGCCAACGTCCTGACTTTC
once,TRBJ2-1,TRBD2,TRBV6-1,CASSEARVGLAGNNEQFF,TGTGCCAGCAGTGAAGCGAGGGTCGGACTAGCGGGGAACAATGAGCAGTTCTTC
-,TRBJ2-3,-,TRBV10-1,CASSRSPAEKDTQYF,TGCGCCAGCAGTAGATCCCCGGCAGAGAAAGATACGCAGTATTTT
-,TRBJ1-1,-,TRBV5-1,CASSYLKGGPTEAFF,TGCGCCAGCAGCTACTTGAAAGGCGGGCCCACTGAAGCTTTCTTT
-,TRBJ1-1,-,TRBV11-2,CASSTLPTENTEAFF,TGTGCCAGCAGCACACTCCCTACAGAGAACACTGAAGCTTTCTTT
once,TRBJ1-4,TRBD1,TRBV5-1,CASSSTGGAFTTNEKLFF,TGCGCCAGCAGCTCAACAGGGGGCGCTTTTACAACTAATGAAAAACTGTTTTTT
-,TRBJ2-7,TRBD2,TRBV6-5,CASSYRTSASPYEQYF,TGTGCCAGCAGTTACAGGACTAGCGCTTCCCCCTACGAGCAGTACTTC
-,TRBJ2-1,-,TRBV18,CASSPGLATFNEQFF,TGTGCCAGCTCACCAGGGCTAGCTACCTTTAATGAGCAGTTCTTC